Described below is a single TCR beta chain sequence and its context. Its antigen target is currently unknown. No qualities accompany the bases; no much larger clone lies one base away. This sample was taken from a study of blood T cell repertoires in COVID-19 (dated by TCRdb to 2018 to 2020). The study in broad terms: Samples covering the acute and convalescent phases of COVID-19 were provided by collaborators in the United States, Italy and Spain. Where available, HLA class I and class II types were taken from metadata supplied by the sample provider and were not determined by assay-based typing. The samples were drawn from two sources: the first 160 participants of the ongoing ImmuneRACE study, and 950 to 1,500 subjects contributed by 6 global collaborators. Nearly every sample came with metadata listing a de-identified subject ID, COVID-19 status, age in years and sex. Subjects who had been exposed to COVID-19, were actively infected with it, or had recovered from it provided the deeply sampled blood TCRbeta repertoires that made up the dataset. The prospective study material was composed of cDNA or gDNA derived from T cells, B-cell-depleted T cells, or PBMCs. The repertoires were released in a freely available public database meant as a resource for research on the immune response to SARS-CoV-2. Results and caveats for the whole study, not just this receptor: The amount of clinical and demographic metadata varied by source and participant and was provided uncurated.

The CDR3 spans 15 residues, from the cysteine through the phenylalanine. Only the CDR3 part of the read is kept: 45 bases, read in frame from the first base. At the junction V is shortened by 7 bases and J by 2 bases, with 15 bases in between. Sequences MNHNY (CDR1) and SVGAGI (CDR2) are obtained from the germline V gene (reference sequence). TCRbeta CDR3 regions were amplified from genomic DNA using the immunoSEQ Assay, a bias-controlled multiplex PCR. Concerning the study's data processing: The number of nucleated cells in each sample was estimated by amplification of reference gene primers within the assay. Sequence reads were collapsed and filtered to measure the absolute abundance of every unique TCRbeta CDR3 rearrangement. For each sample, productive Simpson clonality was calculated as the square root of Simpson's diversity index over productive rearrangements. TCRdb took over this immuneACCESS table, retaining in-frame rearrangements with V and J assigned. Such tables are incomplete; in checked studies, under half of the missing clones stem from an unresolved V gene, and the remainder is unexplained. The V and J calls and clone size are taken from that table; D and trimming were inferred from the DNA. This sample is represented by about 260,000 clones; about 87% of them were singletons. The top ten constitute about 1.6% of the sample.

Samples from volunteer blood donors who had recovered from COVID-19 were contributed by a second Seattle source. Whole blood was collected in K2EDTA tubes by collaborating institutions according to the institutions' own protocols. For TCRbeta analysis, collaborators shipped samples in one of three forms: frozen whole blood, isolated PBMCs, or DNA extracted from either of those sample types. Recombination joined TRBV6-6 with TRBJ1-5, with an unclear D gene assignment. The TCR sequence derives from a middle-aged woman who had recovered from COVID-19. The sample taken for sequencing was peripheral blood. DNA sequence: TGTGCCAGCATGGGGAGGGCATCTGGCAATCAGCCCCAGCATTTT. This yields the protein CASMGRASGNQPQHF.